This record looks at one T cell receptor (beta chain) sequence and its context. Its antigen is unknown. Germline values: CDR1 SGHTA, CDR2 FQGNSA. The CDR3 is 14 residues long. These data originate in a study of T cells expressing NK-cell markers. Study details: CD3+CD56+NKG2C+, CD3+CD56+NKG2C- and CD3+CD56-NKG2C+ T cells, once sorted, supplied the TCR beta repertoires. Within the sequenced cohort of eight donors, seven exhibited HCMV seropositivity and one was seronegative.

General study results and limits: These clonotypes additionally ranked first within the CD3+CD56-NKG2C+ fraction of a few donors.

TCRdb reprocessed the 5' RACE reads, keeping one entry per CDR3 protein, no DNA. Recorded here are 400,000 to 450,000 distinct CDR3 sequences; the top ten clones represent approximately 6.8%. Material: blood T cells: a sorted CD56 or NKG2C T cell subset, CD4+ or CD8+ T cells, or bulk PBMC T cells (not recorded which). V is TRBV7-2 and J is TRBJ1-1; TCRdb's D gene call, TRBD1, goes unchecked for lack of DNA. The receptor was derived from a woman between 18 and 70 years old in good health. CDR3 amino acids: CASSLGYRGRSAFF.